The rows below give T cell receptor beta chains drawn from one sample of a study of blood T cell repertoires in COVID-19. Assay: immunoSEQ multiplex PCR; the TCRdb copy retains only in-frame clones and omits some. The table shows under 130,000 clones, with over 85% occurring only once. The sequenced sample consisted of peripheral blood. All receptors derive from a woman of 80 years or more in a cohort sampled during active COVID-19. Each CDR3 is given with its conserved first and last residue. The D gene is left open where the match is weak. For some rows the clone size is stated as once, few or many, or as a class when expanded; others skip it.

d_call: TRBD1; j_call: TRBJ1-1; clone_size: NA; v_call: TRBV18; cdr3_length: 13; cdr3_nt: TGTGCCAGCTCACCCGACAGGGACACTGAAGCTTTCTTT; cdr3_aa: CASSPDRDTEAFF
d_call: NA; j_call: TRBJ2-1; clone_size: once; v_call: TRBV27; cdr3_length: 15; cdr3_nt: TGTGCCAGCAGGCGATGGGGGGGGCCCTACAATGAGCAGTTCTTC; cdr3_aa: CASRRWGGPYNEQFF
d_call: NA; j_call: TRBJ1-5; clone_size: once; v_call: TRBV19; cdr3_length: 14; cdr3_nt: TGTGCCAGTATTGGGAGGGGGTGGAATCAGCCCCAGCATTTT; cdr3_aa: CASIGRGWNQPQHF
d_call: NA; j_call: TRBJ2-1; clone_size: NA; v_call: TRBV4-2; cdr3_length: 16; cdr3_nt: TGTGCCAGCAGCCCAGACAGCGAAAGCTCCTACAATGAGCAGTTCTTC; cdr3_aa: CASSPDSESSYNEQFF
d_call: NA; j_call: TRBJ2-4; clone_size: NA; v_call: TRBV24-1; cdr3_length: 16; cdr3_nt: TGTGCCACCGCGACCGGGACATCACTAGCCAAAAACATTCAGTACTTC; cdr3_aa: CATATGTSLAKNIQYF
d_call: TRBD2; j_call: TRBJ2-5; clone_size: NA; v_call: TRBV12-5; cdr3_length: 17; cdr3_nt: TGTGCTAGTGGTCGCGGACTAGCGGGGGCCCTCCAAGAGACCCAGTACTTC; cdr3_aa: CASGRGLAGALQETQYF
d_call: TRBD2; j_call: TRBJ2-1; clone_size: NA; v_call: TRBV5-1; cdr3_length: 17; cdr3_nt: TGCGCCAGCACGGGACTAGCGGGAGGGCCCTCCTACAATGAGCAGTTCTTC; cdr3_aa: CASTGLAGGPSYNEQFF
d_call: NA; j_call: TRBJ2-3; clone_size: few; v_call: TRBV9; cdr3_length: 12; cdr3_nt: TGTGCCAGCAGCGTAGAGAGAGATACGCAGTATTTT; cdr3_aa: CASSVERDTQYF
d_call: TRBD1; j_call: TRBJ1-1; clone_size: NA; v_call: TRBV10-1; cdr3_length: 14; cdr3_nt: TGCGCCACCGCCCCCGGACAGGAGAACACTGAAGCTTTCTTT; cdr3_aa: CATAPGQENTEAFF
d_call: TRBD1; j_call: TRBJ1-1; clone_size: NA; v_call: TRBV11-2; cdr3_length: 16; cdr3_nt: TGTGCCAGCAGCTTAGATCCGGGAAGGGGGCGCGCTGAAGCTTTCTTT; cdr3_aa: CASSLDPGRGRAEAFF
d_call: NA; j_call: TRBJ1-6; clone_size: NA; v_call: TRBV30; cdr3_length: 16; cdr3_nt: TGTGCCTGGAGTGTAGGAGGGCCGGTCGGTAATTCACCCCTCCACTTT; cdr3_aa: CAWSVGGPVGNSPLHF
d_call: TRBD2; j_call: TRBJ2-5; clone_size: NA; v_call: TRBV11-2; cdr3_length: 16; cdr3_nt: TGTGCCAGCACCACCGGGACTAGCGGGGGTGGAGAGACCCAGTACTTC; cdr3_aa: CASTTGTSGGGETQYF
d_call: TRBD2; j_call: TRBJ2-3; clone_size: NA; v_call: TRBV7-6; cdr3_length: 20; cdr3_nt: TGTGCCAGCAGCTCTCCGGGACTAGCGGGAGGGATCCGAAGCACAGATACGCAGTATTTT; cdr3_aa: CASSSPGLAGGIRSTDTQYF
d_call: TRBD2; j_call: TRBJ2-5; clone_size: NA; v_call: TRBV5-1; cdr3_length: 14; cdr3_nt: TGCGCCAGCAGCTTGGATGGGGGGGAGGAGACCCAGTACTTC; cdr3_aa: CASSLDGGEETQYF
d_call: TRBD2; j_call: TRBJ2-5; clone_size: once; v_call: TRBV5-4; cdr3_length: 16; cdr3_nt: TGTGCCAGCAGCACTAGCGGGAGGGCCAGGTTGGAGACCCAGTACTTC; cdr3_aa: CASSTSGRARLETQYF
d_call: NA; j_call: TRBJ1-1; clone_size: NA; v_call: TRBV7-9; cdr3_length: 13; cdr3_nt: TGTGCCAGCAGCTTATCCATGAACACTGAAGCTTTCTTT; cdr3_aa: CASSLSMNTEAFF
d_call: TRBD1; j_call: TRBJ1-2; clone_size: NA; v_call: TRBV12-3/TRBV12-4; cdr3_length: 13; cdr3_nt: TGTGCCAGCAGTGCCGGGACAGGATATGGCTACACCTTC; cdr3_aa: CASSAGTGYGYTF
d_call: NA; j_call: TRBJ2-3; clone_size: NA; v_call: TRBV15; cdr3_length: 12; cdr3_nt: TGTGCCACTTCCCCAGGCACAGATACGCAGTATTTT; cdr3_aa: CATSPGTDTQYF
d_call: NA; j_call: TRBJ2-7; clone_size: once; v_call: TRBV19; cdr3_length: 17; cdr3_nt: TGTGCCAGTAGTAGAGGGGGCGCGGGGGGCCGCTCCTACGAGCAGTACTTC; cdr3_aa: CASSRGGAGGRSYEQYF
d_call: NA; j_call: TRBJ2-5; clone_size: NA; v_call: TRBV29-1; cdr3_length: 14; cdr3_nt: TGCAGCGTGTCCAGGGGGAGGCCCCAAGAGACCCAGTACTTC; cdr3_aa: CSVSRGRPQETQYF
d_call: TRBD2; j_call: TRBJ2-1; clone_size: NA; v_call: TRBV2; cdr3_length: 15; cdr3_nt: TGTGCCAGCAAACCGGGACTAGGATCCTACAATGAGCAGTTCTTC; cdr3_aa: CASKPGLGSYNEQFF
d_call: NA; j_call: TRBJ1-3; clone_size: NA; v_call: TRBV28; cdr3_length: 13; cdr3_nt: TGTGCCAGCAGCCTACTCTCTGGAAACACCATATATTTT; cdr3_aa: CASSLLSGNTIYF
d_call: NA; j_call: TRBJ1-1; clone_size: NA; v_call: TRBV18; cdr3_length: 15; cdr3_nt: TGTGCCAGCTCACCATCAGGAGGGGTTGATGGGTTGACTTTCTTT; cdr3_aa: CASSPSGGVDGLTFF
d_call: TRBD2; j_call: TRBJ2-2; clone_size: NA; v_call: TRBV18; cdr3_length: 16; cdr3_nt: TGTGCCAGCTCACCTAGGACTAGCGGGAGACCCGGGGAGCTGTTTTTT; cdr3_aa: CASSPRTSGRPGELFF
d_call: NA; j_call: TRBJ1-2; clone_size: NA; v_call: TRBV3-1/TRBV3-2; cdr3_length: 14; cdr3_nt: TGTGCCAGCAGCCAAGACACAGGGAATAATGGCTACACCTTC; cdr3_aa: CASSQDTGNNGYTF
d_call: NA; j_call: TRBJ2-3; clone_size: NA; v_call: TRBV7-9; cdr3_length: 19; cdr3_nt: TGTGCCAGCAGCTCCCCAAGGAGCAGGGGCGCTATAGGCACAGATACGCAGTATTTT; cdr3_aa: CASSSPRSRGAIGTDTQYF
d_call: TRBD1; j_call: TRBJ1-2; clone_size: NA; v_call: TRBV28; cdr3_length: 16; cdr3_nt: TGTGCCAGCAGTTTACTGGGGTCAGGGGGCATACGAGGCTACACCTTC; cdr3_aa: CASSLLGSGGIRGYTF
d_call: TRBD1; j_call: TRBJ1-1; clone_size: NA; v_call: TRBV27; cdr3_length: 14; cdr3_nt: TGTGCCAGCAGCCGGGGACAGGGGACGGGGTGGGCTTTCTTT; cdr3_aa: CASSRGQGTGWAFF
d_call: NA; j_call: TRBJ1-2; clone_size: NA; v_call: TRBV30; cdr3_length: 13; cdr3_nt: TGTGCCTGGAGCTCGCCAGCTAACTATGGCTACACCTTC; cdr3_aa: CAWSSPANYGYTF
d_call: TRBD1; j_call: TRBJ1-3; clone_size: NA; v_call: TRBV9; cdr3_length: 15; cdr3_nt: TGTGCCAGCAGCCCGGGACAGGGCGCTGGAAACACCATATATTTT; cdr3_aa: CASSPGQGAGNTIYF
d_call: TRBD2; j_call: TRBJ2-7; clone_size: once; v_call: TRBV28; cdr3_length: 19; cdr3_nt: TGTGCCAGCAGTTCCAGAACAGCCGTAGGCTTCGGACTAGTGTACGAGCAGTACTTC; cdr3_aa: CASSSRTAVGFGLVYEQYF
d_call: TRBD1; j_call: TRBJ1-3; clone_size: NA; v_call: TRBV7-9; cdr3_length: 17; cdr3_nt: TGTGCCAGCAGCTCCCTGGCCCGGACAGGGGCCAGAAACACCATATATTTT; cdr3_aa: CASSSLARTGARNTIYF
d_call: NA; j_call: TRBJ2-7; clone_size: NA; v_call: TRBV18; cdr3_length: 14; cdr3_nt: TGTGCCAGCTCACCAGGTGGCGGAGCCTACGAGCAGTACTTC; cdr3_aa: CASSPGGGAYEQYF
d_call: TRBD1; j_call: TRBJ2-4; clone_size: NA; v_call: TRBV10-3; cdr3_length: 15; cdr3_nt: TGTGCCACCCGGGACAGGGGGCAGGACAAAAACATTCAGTACTTC; cdr3_aa: CATRDRGQDKNIQYF
d_call: NA; j_call: TRBJ2-1; clone_size: NA; v_call: TRBV18; cdr3_length: 17; cdr3_nt: TGTGCCAGCTCACCACCGAGGGAAGGGCCCCCGGACAATGAGCAGTTCTTC; cdr3_aa: CASSPPREGPPDNEQFF
d_call: TRBD2; j_call: TRBJ2-7; clone_size: NA; v_call: TRBV4-1; cdr3_length: 17; cdr3_nt: TGCGCCAGCAGCCAAGACGTTAGCGGGAGGGGTCACTACGAGCAGTACTTC; cdr3_aa: CASSQDVSGRGHYEQYF
d_call: TRBD2; j_call: TRBJ2-7; clone_size: NA; v_call: TRBV3-1/TRBV3-2; cdr3_length: 16; cdr3_nt: TGTGCCAGCAGCACCCGGACTAGCGGGAGGATTAGGGAGCAGTACTTC; cdr3_aa: CASSTRTSGRIREQYF
d_call: TRBD2; j_call: TRBJ2-7; clone_size: NA; v_call: TRBV7-2; cdr3_length: 15; cdr3_nt: TGTGCCAGCAGCCCCAGGATGGGGAGGGAGTCCATACAGTACTTC; cdr3_aa: CASSPRMGRESIQYF
d_call: NA; j_call: TRBJ1-3; clone_size: NA; v_call: TRBV6-5; cdr3_length: 14; cdr3_nt: TGTGCCAGCAAACGAGGGGGATCTGGAAACACCATATATTTT; cdr3_aa: CASKRGGSGNTIYF
d_call: TRBD2; j_call: TRBJ2-5; clone_size: NA; v_call: TRBV11-2; cdr3_length: 18; cdr3_nt: TGTGCCAGCAGCTTAGATCGGGTATTAGCGGGGGCTGGGGAGACCCAGTACTTC; cdr3_aa: CASSLDRVLAGAGETQYF
d_call: TRBD2; j_call: TRBJ2-7; clone_size: NA; v_call: TRBV6-4; cdr3_length: 16; cdr3_nt: TGTGCCAGCAGTGACCTCAGGGAGGGCAGATCCTACGAGCAGTACTTC; cdr3_aa: CASSDLREGRSYEQYF